What follows are 17 T cell receptor beta chains derived from one specimen sequenced in a study of metastatic and nonmetastatic thyroid tumors. Every patient underwent thyroid surgery untreated. TCRdb re-clonotyped the PCR reads via MiXCR. The sample yields 90,000 or so clones, over 8.5% seen once. The sequencing input was blood. These receptors were obtained from a female donor with papillary thyroid cancer or a benign thyroid nodule (not recorded which). Some clones in this sample may be carry-over from other donors' samples.

The chain joins TRBV6-4 to TRBJ1-1; D might be TRBD1 (5 bases). CDR1 and CDR2 from the germline V gene are MRHNA and SNTAGT. Trimming took off 3 bases at V and 1 base at J, with 9 bases between the two ends. This CDR3 has 14 residues. The CDR3 DNA reads TGTGCCAGCAGTGAGGGGACTACGAACACTGAAGCTTTCTTT. Translated: CASSEGTTNTEAFF.

This clone was seen many times. This sequence joins TRBV9 and TRBJ1-1, with D possibly being TRBD1 (6 bases). The CDR3 runs 15 residues. In germline, CDR1 is SGDLS, CDR2 YYNGEE. V was cut by 2 bases and J by 3 bases, with 14 bases left in between. The CDR3 region is CASSVQGRLDTEAFF. CDR3 nucleotides: TGTGCCAGCAGCGTTCAGGGGCGGTTGGACACTGAAGCTTTCTTT.

Ten or more counts support this clone. The gene calls are TRBV3-1 and TRBJ2-1; TRBD2 aligns across 9 bases. With 0 bases clipped from V and 9 bases from J, the junction kept 6 bases outside the gene matches. The germline CDR1 and CDR2 sequences are LGHDT and YNNKEL (reference sequence). The length of the CDR3 is 15 residues. CDR3 sequence: CASSQDWRGGGEQFF. The CDR3 DNA follows: TGTGCCAGCAGCCAAGATTGGCGGGGGGGAGGTGAGCAGTTCTTC.

This clone was recorded at least ten times. The chain recombines TRBV19 with TRBJ2-3; possibly TRBD1 or TRBD2 for D (7 bases each). Between the trimmed V and J ends, which lost 5 bases and 4 bases, there was a span of 13 bases. Germline-derived CDR1 and CDR2 are LNHDA and SQIVND (reference sequence). There are 14 residues in the CDR3. The CDR3 region is CASSGTAGPDTQYF. The CDR3 DNA reads as TGTGCCAGTAGTGGGACAGCGGGGCCAGATACGCAGTATTTT.

This clone has only a few counts. The rearrangement joins TRBV25-1 to TRBJ1-2, with no clear D. CDR1 MGHDK and CDR2 SYGVNS come from the germline V gene. The V end lost 7 bases, the J end lost 0 bases, and 12 bases lay between the germline ends. This CDR3 is built from 14 residues. The CDR3 here is CASTPGDSNYGYTF. CDR3 nucleotides: TGTGCCAGCACCCCAGGCGACTCTAACTATGGCTACACCTTC.

This clone has at least ten counts. V usage is TRBV29-1 and J usage is TRBJ2-1; 7 bases fit TRBD2. Germline V CDR1 and CDR2: SQVTM, ANQGSEA. There are 13 residues in the CDR3. V was pared by 4 bases and J by 3 bases, with 3 bases of the junction left unmatched. The CDR3 spells CSVVPGGYNEQFF. Written as DNA, the CDR3 is TGCAGCGTTGTTCCGGGGGGCTACAATGAGCAGTTCTTC.

In this sample, this clone turned up many times. The chain has TRBV6-1 and TRBJ2-5, with 7 nucleotides matching TRBD1. The CDR3 runs to 13 residues. V lost 3 bases to trimming and J lost 3 bases; unmatched junction nucleotides: 1. Germline V gene lookup returns CDR1 MNHNS and CDR2 SASEGT. Here the CDR3 reads CASSETGKETQYF. The CDR3 bases are TGTGCCAGCAGTGAGACAGGGAAAGAGACCCAGTACTTC.

This clone was observed many times. The chain combines TRBV30 with TRBJ1-1; D might be TRBD1 (5 bases). Germline loops: CDR1 GTSNPN, CDR2 SVGIG (reference sequence). V was trimmed by 0 bases and J by 3 bases, leaving 11 bases between them. This CDR3 has 14 residues. CDR3 in DNA: TGTGCCTGGAGTGTAGGGGCTTGGGACACTGAAGCTTTCTTT. Translating it yields CAWSVGAWDTEAFF.

This clone was observed many times. The chain employs TRBV4-2 and TRBJ2-3, with TRBD1 matching over 8 bases. Germline V gives CDR1 LGHNA, CDR2 YNFKEQ. The V gene end was trimmed by 1 base and the J gene end by 6 bases; junction bases not matched to a gene: 3. CDR3 length equals 14 residues. The CDR3 bases are TGTGCCAGCAGCCAAGTACAGGGGGATGATACGCAGTATTTT. Translating gives CASSQVQGDDTQYF.

There are many counts of this clone. The chain recombines TRBV3-1 with TRBJ1-1; maybe TRBD1 (5 bases). This CDR3 region has 14 residues. Trimming took 6 bases from V and 2 from J, leaving 13 bases between them. Germline V lookup: CDR1 LGHDT, CDR2 YNNKEL (reference sequence). This CDR3 is CASRPRAINTEAFF. CDR3 DNA: TGTGCCAGCAGGCCCAGGGCTATAAACACTGAAGCTTTCTTT.

This clone was recorded a few times. The V and J genes are TRBV7-2 and TRBJ2-1; D is possibly TRBD2 (5 bases). The CDR3 consists of 17 residues. Germline CDR1 SGHTA, CDR2 FQGNSA. The V end lost 0 bases, the J end lost 3 bases, and 15 bases lay between the germline ends. CDR3 DNA: TGTGCCAGCAGCTTAGCTGTTAGCGCAGGATACTACAATGAGCAGTTCTTC. Protein: CASSLAVSAGYYNEQFF.

The table lists this clone with many counts. V is TRBV6-4 and J is TRBJ2-3; TRBD2 agrees at 7 bases. There are 16 residues in the CDR3. Germline values: CDR1 MRHNA, CDR2 SNTAGT. V shed 1 base and J 1 base; nucleotides not matched to a gene: 5. The CDR3 spells CASSDFSGGGTDTQYF. DNA of the CDR3: TGTGCCAGCAGTGACTTCTCGGGGGGTGGCACAGATACGCAGTATTTT.

This clone appeared many times. DNA of the CDR3: TGTGCCAGCAGAAATCCATGGGGTCCTCGGGGAAATGAGCAGTTCTTC. Protein product: CASRNPWGPRGNEQFF. The gene calls are TRBV7-9 and TRBJ2-1, with a weak D call TRBD2 (5 bases). From germline, CDR1 is SEHNR and CDR2 FQNEAQ (reference sequence). This CDR3 region has 16 residues. The V end lost 6 bases, the J end lost 7 bases, and 22 bases lay between the germline ends.

A few counts support this clone. The rearrangement uses TRBV12-3 or TRBV12-4 and TRBJ2-7; TRBD2 is a possible D gene (5 bases). This CDR3 comprises 14 residues. The germline V and J ends were trimmed by 2 bases and 2 bases, with 10 bases remaining between them. The CDR3 sequence: CASSLLAGAYEQYF. The CDR3 DNA is TGTGCCAGCAGTTTACTAGCTGGGGCCTACGAGCAGTACTTC.

This clone occurred many times. The rearrangement joins TRBV20-1 to TRBJ1-1; D not certain. Between the trimmed V and J ends, which lost 2 bases and 0 bases, there was a span of 4 bases. The CDR3 spans 12 residues. Germline CDR1 DFQATT, CDR2 SNEGSKA (reference sequence). The CDR3 DNA reads as TGCAGTGCTAGACAGTTGAACACTGAAGCTTTCTTT. It yields the protein CSARQLNTEAFF.

This clone was counted ten times or more. The chain couples TRBV5-1 to TRBJ2-3; 12 bases agree with TRBD1. Germline assignment: CDR1 SGHRS and CDR2 YFSETQ. V was pared by 4 bases and J by 4 bases, with 7 bases of the junction left unmatched. This CDR3 region has 16 residues. The CDR3, as DNA: TGCGCCAGCAGCCCTCAGGGACAGGGGGCTTCAGATACGCAGTATTTT. Its translation: CASSPQGQGASDTQYF.

This clone was counted ten times or more. V gene TRBV2 combines with J gene TRBJ2-7; 8 nucleotides line up with TRBD2. V dropped 5 bases and J dropped 1; count of bases not matched to a gene: 4. Germline CDR1 SNHLY, CDR2 FYNNEI. The CDR3 totals 14 residues. CDR3 DNA sequence: TGTGCCAGCAGTTCCGGGGGGGGGTCCTACGAGCAGTACTTC. It codes for CASSSGGGSYEQYF. Filled out from reference TRBV2 and TRBJ2-7, the complete variable domain reads EPEVTQTPSHQVTQMGQEVILRCVPISNHLYFYWYRQILGQKVEFLVSFYNNEISEKSEIFDDQFSVERPDGSNFTLKIRSTKLEDSAMYFCASSSGGGSYEQYFGPGTRLTVT.